Sequencing of this T cell receptor beta chain was carried out in a study of early T cells in non-severe SARS-CoV-2 infection (dated by TCRdb to the early 2020s). A note on the overall study: Because TCR sequencing was done on bulk RNA from unsorted whole blood, the alpha and beta chains could not be paired. The paper's findings and limits, for the study overall: Matching against VDJdb was skewed toward anti-spike CD8 responses, likely underestimated virus-specific expansions, and missed private and CD4 specificities.

Looking up the germline V gene yields CDR1 SGHRS and CDR2 YFSETQ. Trimming removed 5 bases from V and 5 bases from J, leaving 8 bases between the germline ends. Its CDR3 holds 12 amino acids, cysteine through phenylalanine. The entry retains the CDR3 DNA only, 36 bases that are in frame from base 1. Many counts were recorded for this clonotype. The antigen this receptor binds is unknown. No clone much larger than this one lies a single base away; base qualities are absent. Set within a cohort of healthcare workers in London, UK, this nested case-control study involved weekly PCR testing of nasopharyngeal swabs along with blood sampling. Healthcare workers were enrolled in the week of the UK lockdown, from 23 to 31 March 2020, and were followed every week for up to roughly 16 weeks. To prepare the library, 5' RACE was applied. The run used a NextSeq 500. To correct for sequencing error and PCR bias, the TCR library protocol tagged individual cDNA molecules with unique molecular identifiers. Both TCR alpha and beta chains were sequenced, and tight co-correlation was observed between alpha and beta sequence abundances in each sample. The original methods were these. Decombinator V4 was used to annotate TCR sequences for V gene, J gene and CDR3. TCRs were defined as expanded if a significant change between any two time points was detected under a Poisson model with p below 0.0001. TCR abundances were normalised to the total number of TCRs sequenced per sample and were expressed as counts per million. TRAV1-2 paired with TRAJ12, TRAJ20 or TRAJ33 defined MAIT TCRs, while TRAV10 paired with TRAJ18 defined iNKT TCRs. VDJdb, accessed 1 November 2021, was searched for CMV, EBV and SARS-CoV-2 annotated TCRs, excluding TCRs annotated for multiple antigens. TCRdb's own reprocessing of the public reads used fastp at Q25 and MiXCR and kept productive beta chains. A single entry per CDR3 protein holds the most common genes and DNA from its merged rows. The V and J calls here are based on TCRdb, not the publication. Present in this sample are 90,000 to 120,000 distinct CDR3 sequences, roughly 10% of which were seen just once. About 7.6% of the sample goes to the ten largest clones.

The TCR originated in an adult who was a healthcare worker with PCR-confirmed SARS-CoV-2 infection or an uninfected control (not recorded which). This chain is built from TRBV5-1 and TRBJ2-1; the D gene identity is not certain. Sequencing was done on a sample of whole blood. The bases read TGCGCCAGCAGTCTGGCAGACAATGAGCAGTTCTTC. Protein translation: CASSLADNEQFF.